The text below deals with one T cell receptor beta chain. Its antigen is still unknown. Trimming stripped 3 bases from V and 2 bases from J, with 10 bases between. The CDR3 is 14 amino acids. Germline lookup yields CDR1 SGHRS and CDR2 YFSETQ. Repertoires were generated with immunoSEQ multiplex PCR, while TCRdb's copy carries only in-frame clones and drops some. The sample records tens of thousands of clones, more than 85% being singletons. This record belongs to a study of T cell responses to AZD1222 COVID-19 vaccine. Study-wide results and limits: None of the repertoires were sampled until the peak T cell response had passed. Clonal diversity may have been underestimated in mostly white British donors. The span of vaccine-associated CD4 TCRs extended across spike, with dominance at 160-218 and 743-854.

The sequences come from peripheral blood, collected 28 days after the second AZD1222 dose. The chain has TRBV5-1 and TRBJ2-3; possibly TRBD1 for D (5 bases). The clonotype was recovered from an adult who received the AZD1222 COVID-19 vaccine. The CDR3 DNA follows: TGCGCCAGCAGCTGGCGACAGTACACAGATACGCAGTATTTT. This translates into CASSWRQYTDTQYF. Looking up the rest from reference TRBV5-1 and TRBJ2-3 gives the full variable domain: KAGVTQTPRYLIKTRGQQVTLSCSPISGHRSVSWYQQTPGQGLQFLFEYFSETQRNKGNFPGRFSGRQFSNSRSEMNVSTLELGDSALYLCASSWRQYTDTQYFGPGTRLTVL.